This T cell receptor beta chain was captured in a study of T-cell reconstitution after alpha-beta-depleted transplantation in children (dated by TCRdb to 2016 to 2018). About the full investigation: T-cell immune reconstitution after TCRalphabeta/CD19-depleted allogeneic hematopoietic cell transplantation in children was quantitatively tracked in the study by means of TCR repertoire profiling.

From the cysteine through the phenylalanine, the CDR3 covers 15 amino acids. The DNA shown is the 45-base CDR3, in frame from base 1. CDR1 SGHRS and CDR2 YFSETQ were looked up in the germline V gene. The research as a whole found: Hyperexpanded clone frequencies declined over subsequent months; after one year, T-cell counts and TCRbeta diversity were mostly attributed to newly produced T cells. Apparently early alphabetaT-cell count recovery about two months after transplant reportedly relied on only several hundred rapidly expanded clones derived from non-depleted graft cells. The high TCRbeta diversity at day 60 in some patients was ascribed to recipient T cells and intrathymic progenitors that had survived conditioning.

This clonotype was found many times. The antigen it binds to is not known. At one end the junction does not follow the germline gene, possibly because of a read error. The treatment or condition label corresponds to: allogeneic hematopoietic cell transplantation with graft depleted of TCRalphabeta T cells and CD19 B cells. TCRalphabeta/CD19-depleted allogeneic hematopoietic cell grafts were given to the transplant recipients, all of whom were children. The library was obtained by PCR. Sequencing relied on an Illumina HiSeq 2500. Molecular barcoding was employed in the preparation of TCR libraries, with unique molecular identifiers being used to normalize TCRbeta repertoire quantification. TCRdb reprocessing: public reads trimmed at Q25 with fastp, clones called with MiXCR, in-frame beta chains kept. Identical CDR3 protein sequences are pooled into one entry, listed with their most common genes and DNA. This sample comprises 85,000 to 120,000 distinct CDR3 sequences, roughly 7.1% of them detected only once. The ten most abundant clones make up around 17% of the sample.

This sequence was found in a boy younger than 10 with acute lymphoblastic leukemia, due to receive a stem cell transplant. The chain joins TRBV5-1 to TRBJ2-5, with the D gene not clear enough to name. Sample: PBMCs, taken before TCRalphabeta/CD19-depleted stem cell transplant. CDR3 sequence: CASTLGILPQETQYF. Read as DNA, the sequence is TGCGCCAGCACCTTGGGTATACTACCCCAGGAGACCCAGTACTTC.